This entry describes one T cell receptor (beta chain). Its target is not known. Here immunoSEQ multiplex PCR was the method, and the copy in TCRdb shows in-frame clones only, minus some. In the table there are about 260,000 clones, more than 85% of which are singletons. The length of the CDR3 is 15 residues. V dropped 3 bases and J dropped 2 bases, with 13 bases sitting between them. The germline V gene has CDR1 KGHSH and CDR2 LQKENI. This sample stems from a study of T cell responses to AZD1222 COVID-19 vaccine. Findings and caveats of the study: Reports indicate that nearly half of spike-specific TCRs are directed at unmutated variant regions. Sampling captured repertoires only after the peak T cell response.

This rearrangement joins TRBV18 to TRBJ1-1, with a tentative D call TRBD1 (5 bases). Sequenced here: peripheral blood, sampled on day 0 of AZD1222 vaccination. This receptor was taken from an adult in good health. As DNA, the CDR3 is TGTGCCAGCTCACCGCTCAGGGCGCCTAACACTGAAGCTTTCTTT. This codes for CASSPLRAPNTEAFF.